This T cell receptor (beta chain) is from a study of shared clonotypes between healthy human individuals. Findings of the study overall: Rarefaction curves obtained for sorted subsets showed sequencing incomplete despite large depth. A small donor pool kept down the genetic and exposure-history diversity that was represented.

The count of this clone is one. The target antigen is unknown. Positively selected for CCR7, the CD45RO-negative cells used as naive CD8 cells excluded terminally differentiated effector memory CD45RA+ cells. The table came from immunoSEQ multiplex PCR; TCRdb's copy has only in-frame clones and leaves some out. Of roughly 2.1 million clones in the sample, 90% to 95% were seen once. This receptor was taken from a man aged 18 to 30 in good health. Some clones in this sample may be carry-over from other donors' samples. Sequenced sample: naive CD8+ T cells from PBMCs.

The CDR3 sequence is CAIRPAPSGNTIYF. In DNA form, the CDR3 reads TGTGCCATCAGGCCAGCTCCCTCTGGAAACACCATATATTTT. The rearrangement uses TRBV10-3 and TRBJ1-3; D is uncertain. V lost 6 bases, J lost 0 bases, and 9 bases lay in between. Germline V gene data show CDR1 as ENHRY and CDR2 as SYGVKD. CDR3 length: 14 residues.